This T cell receptor beta chain was sequenced in a study of cytomegalovirus exposure and HLA in healthy donors. Background on the study: Sequencing of 150 million to 200 million T cells in an earlier analysis found about 120 million unique TCR beta sequences. The study, taken as a whole, reports: Immune exposure data for these donors was limited to CMV serostatus.

The donors, nominally healthy at sampling, likely had unrecorded immune exposures. The CDR3 has 13 amino acids. CDR1 and CDR2 (germline): SQVTM, ANQGSEA. V was pared by 5 bases and J by 6 bases, with 10 bases of the junction left unmatched. Researchers ran the PCR with 60 Vbeta and 13 Jbeta primers. The protocol was immunoSEQ multiplex PCR, while the TCRdb copy is restricted to in-frame clones and leaves out a portion. The data show 150,000 to 200,000 clones, 80% seen once. In regard to this clone: Its antigen remains unidentified.

This clonotype was sampled from a man aged 18 to 29 in good health and CMV-seropositive. The sequencing input was PBMCs. This chain joins TRBV29-1 and TRBJ2-7; TRBD1 matches at 7 bases. The CDR3 is CSVPGTVSSEQYF. DNA of the CDR3: TGCAGCGTTCCCGGGACAGTCAGCTCCGAGCAGTACTTC.